These T cell receptor beta chains were read from a single sample in a study of OX40 agonist ivuxolimab in advanced cancers. Assay used: immunoSEQ multiplex PCR; TCRdb lists only in-frame clones, some missing. The top ten clones hold under 20% of a sample with around 20,000 clones, approximately 70% of them seen once. The sequencing here drew on CD4+ or CD8+ T cells sorted from blood, taken in a trial of the OX40 agonist ivuxolimab. The receptors were gathered from an adult with an advanced solid tumor such as melanoma, head and neck, liver or kidney cancer. Both conserved end residues are part of each CDR3. A D gene is named only where the DNA matches it firmly. Where a row states a size, it is once, few, many or the class of an expanded clone; other rows omit it.

j_call,v_call,d_call,clone_size,cdr3_nt,cdr3_aa
TRBJ2-1,TRBV2,TRBD2,few,TGTGCCAGCAGTGAGTTACCGACTAGCGGGAGAGCCTACAATGAGCAGTTCTTC,CASSELPTSGRAYNEQFF
TRBJ2-3,TRBV28,TRBD1,.,TGTGCCAGCAGCCTGGGACAGGGGGCGCTTGGCACAGATACGCAGTATTTT,CASSLGQGALGTDTQYF
TRBJ2-7,TRBV9,.,.,TGTGCCAGCAGCGTAGGGAGGGCCGGCGAGCAGTACTTC,CASSVGRAGEQYF
TRBJ2-7,TRBV7-9,.,.,TGTGCCAGCAGCTCCGGGAACCTCTACGAGCAGTACTTC,CASSSGNLYEQYF
TRBJ2-7,TRBV19,.,.,TGTGCCAGTAGTAAACGGCCGACCTACGAGCAGTACTTC,CASSKRPTYEQYF
TRBJ2-7,TRBV19,.,.,TGTGCCAGTAGTATTTCCGGGGCCTCCGAGCAGTACTTC,CASSISGASEQYF
TRBJ2-5,TRBV19,TRBD2,.,TGTGCCAGTAGTATAGGGCTAGCGGGAGTCGAGACCCAGTACTTC,CASSIGLAGVETQYF
TRBJ1-2,TRBV6-1,.,few,TGTGCCAGCAGTGTACAGGGAGGGAAAGATGGCTACACCTTC,CASSVQGGKDGYTF
TRBJ2-3,TRBV27,.,few,TGTGCCAGCAGTACCCGGACTACCAGCACAGATACGCAGTATTTT,CASSTRTTSTDTQYF
TRBJ2-5,TRBV6-5,TRBD1,.,TGTGCCAGCAGTTGGGGACAGGGGCTGGAAGAGACCCAGTACTTC,CASSWGQGLEETQYF
TRBJ2-7,TRBV27,.,.,TGTGCCAGCAGTCCGTTCTACGAGCAGTACTTC,CASSPFYEQYF
TRBJ2-7,TRBV5-1,.,.,TGCGCCAGCAGCATAACGACAGGCTCCTACGAGCAGTACTTC,CASSITTGSYEQYF
TRBJ2-1,TRBV15,.,.,TGTGCCACCAGCAGGGGGGGCGGGAATGAGCAGTTCTTC,CATSRGGGNEQFF
TRBJ2-3,TRBV28,.,.,TGTGCCAGCAGTTTTCTTGGGGAAGCCACAGATACGCAGTATTTT,CASSFLGEATDTQYF
TRBJ1-1,TRBV19,.,.,TGTGCCAGTAGTATAGGGTCAACAAATTTATACCCTGAAGCTTTCTTT,CASSIGSTNLYPEAFF
TRBJ1-1,TRBV13,.,few,TGTGCCAGCAGCTTAGAGCAGGGCCCTGAAGCTTTCTTT,CASSLEQGPEAFF
TRBJ1-3,TRBV28,.,once,TGTGCCAGCAGTTCTCTCAGGACAGCGCTCTCTGGAAACACCATATATTTT,CASSSLRTALSGNTIYF
TRBJ2-7,TRBV2,TRBD2,few,TGTGCCAGCAGGGTAGCGGGAGGGAGCTCCTACGAGCAGTACTTC,CASRVAGGSSYEQYF
TRBJ2-7,TRBV4-1,.,.,TGCGCCAGCAGCCCAGGTGTCTCCTACGAGCAGTACTTC,CASSPGVSYEQYF
TRBJ2-3,TRBV14,.,few,TGTGCCAGCAGCCAAGGCCCCCTCGGTGATACGCAGTATTTT,CASSQGPLGDTQYF
TRBJ2-1,TRBV5-4,.,once,TGTGCCAGCAGCTTAGTCCCCTACAATGAGCAGTTCTTC,CASSLVPYNEQFF
TRBJ1-1,TRBV30,.,.,TGTGCCTGGGAAAGGGGATTCGGGCAGGGTGAAACTTTCTTT,CAWERGFGQGETFF
TRBJ1-4,TRBV6-5,.,.,TGTGCCAGCAGTGAGGAGGATTTTAATGAAAAACTGTTTTTT,CASSEEDFNEKLFF
TRBJ2-2,TRBV27,.,.,TGTGCCAGCAGTCGGGAGAACACCGGGGAGCTGTTTTTT,CASSRENTGELFF
TRBJ2-1,TRBV7-3,TRBD1,.,TGTGCCAGCAGCTTAACGACAGGGGAAAATGAGCAGTTCTTC,CASSLTTGENEQFF
TRBJ1-1,TRBV5-1,TRBD1,.,TGCGCCAGCAGCTGGGGTGGACAGGGCAACACTGAAGCTTTCTTT,CASSWGGQGNTEAFF
TRBJ2-4,TRBV7-2,.,once,TGTGCCAGCAGCCAATATGCAGTGGGGGGAAGGCTAGCCAAAAACATTCAGTACTTC,CASSQYAVGGRLAKNIQYF
TRBJ2-5,TRBV28,.,.,TGTGCCAGCAGTTTACAAAGCGACACCCTAGAGACCCAGTACTTC,CASSLQSDTLETQYF
TRBJ2-7,TRBV7-2,.,.,TGTGCCAGCAGCCTCGACTCTACAGCCTACGAGCAGTACTTC,CASSLDSTAYEQYF
TRBJ2-7,TRBV4-3,TRBD1,.,TGCGCCAGCAGCCAAGATCCGGGACAGTCCTACGAGCAGTACTTC,CASSQDPGQSYEQYF
TRBJ2-1,TRBV11-2,.,.,TGTGCCAGCAACGGGCGCCAGTCCTACAATGAGCAGTTCTTC,CASNGRQSYNEQFF
TRBJ1-2,TRBV2,.,.,TGTGCCAGCAGTGATCGGGAGGGAGTCGGCTATGGCTACACCTTC,CASSDREGVGYGYTF
TRBJ2-7,TRBV27,TRBD1,.,TGTGCCAGCAGTTCAATCCTCCAAGGGACAGGGATGGCCGAGCAGTACTTC,CASSSILQGTGMAEQYF
TRBJ2-5,TRBV28,TRBD1,.,TGTGCCAGCAGTTTACCTGCGACAGGGCCCGCTCCCGAGGAAGAGACCCAGTACTTC,CASSLPATGPAPEEETQYF
TRBJ2-1,TRBV19,.,.,TGTGCCAGTAGTGCCTTAGGGATAGATAACAATGAGCAGTTCTTC,CASSALGIDNNEQFF
TRBJ2-1,TRBV18,.,.,TGTGCCAGCTCATCCTCGTCAGATGATGAGCAGTTCTTC,CASSSSSDDEQFF
TRBJ1-1,TRBV19,TRBD1,.,TGTGCCAGTAGCCCAGGGGGCGCGAAAGCTTTCTTT,CASSPGGAKAFF
TRBJ1-4,TRBV5-6,.,few,TGTGCCAGCAGCTTGGTAGGGGACGAAAAACTGTTTTTT,CASSLVGDEKLFF
TRBJ1-5,TRBV27,.,.,TGTGCCAGCAGTTTATCGGGGGATCGGAGCAATCAGCCCCAGCATTTT,CASSLSGDRSNQPQHF
TRBJ2-1,TRBV7-8,TRBD2,.,TGTGCCAGCAGCTCCTCCAAGCGGGGGAGCTCCTACAATGAGCAGTTCTTC,CASSSSKRGSSYNEQFF
TRBJ2-1,TRBV4-3,.,once,TGCGCCAGCAGCCACCAGACTACTGGTATTGAGCAGTTCTTC,CASSHQTTGIEQFF
TRBJ2-2,TRBV28,.,.,TGTGCCAGCAGTTTCCCGGAGACCGGGGAGCTGTTTTTT,CASSFPETGELFF
TRBJ2-1,TRBV30,TRBD1,.,TGTGCCTGGCGCCGGGACAGGGGTTTGAATGAGCAGTTCTTC,CAWRRDRGLNEQFF
TRBJ2-1,TRBV2,TRBD1,.,TGTGCCAGCATCGGGACAGGGGAGTTGAAGACTAGCGTATACAATGAGCAGTTCTTC,CASIGTGELKTSVYNEQFF
TRBJ2-1,TRBV7-9,.,.,TGTGCCAGCAGCTTAGTTCTAGTTCCCCTGGGCAATGAGCAGTTCTTC,CASSLVLVPLGNEQFF